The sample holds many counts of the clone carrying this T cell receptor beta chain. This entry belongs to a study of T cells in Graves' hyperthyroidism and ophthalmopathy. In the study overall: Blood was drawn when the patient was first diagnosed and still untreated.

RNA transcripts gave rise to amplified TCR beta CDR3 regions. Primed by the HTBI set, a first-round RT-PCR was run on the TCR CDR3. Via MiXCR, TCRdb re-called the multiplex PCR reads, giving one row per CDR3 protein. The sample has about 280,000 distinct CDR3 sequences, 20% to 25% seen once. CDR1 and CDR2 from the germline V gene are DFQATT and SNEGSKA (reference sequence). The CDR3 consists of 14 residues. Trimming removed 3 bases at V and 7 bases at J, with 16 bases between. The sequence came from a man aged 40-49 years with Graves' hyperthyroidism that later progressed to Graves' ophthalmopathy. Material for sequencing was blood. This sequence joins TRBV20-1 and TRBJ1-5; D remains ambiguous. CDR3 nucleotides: TGCAGTGCTAGTTCACAGTCAAGGAGGCAGCCCCAGCATTTT. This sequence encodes CSASSQSRRQPQHF.